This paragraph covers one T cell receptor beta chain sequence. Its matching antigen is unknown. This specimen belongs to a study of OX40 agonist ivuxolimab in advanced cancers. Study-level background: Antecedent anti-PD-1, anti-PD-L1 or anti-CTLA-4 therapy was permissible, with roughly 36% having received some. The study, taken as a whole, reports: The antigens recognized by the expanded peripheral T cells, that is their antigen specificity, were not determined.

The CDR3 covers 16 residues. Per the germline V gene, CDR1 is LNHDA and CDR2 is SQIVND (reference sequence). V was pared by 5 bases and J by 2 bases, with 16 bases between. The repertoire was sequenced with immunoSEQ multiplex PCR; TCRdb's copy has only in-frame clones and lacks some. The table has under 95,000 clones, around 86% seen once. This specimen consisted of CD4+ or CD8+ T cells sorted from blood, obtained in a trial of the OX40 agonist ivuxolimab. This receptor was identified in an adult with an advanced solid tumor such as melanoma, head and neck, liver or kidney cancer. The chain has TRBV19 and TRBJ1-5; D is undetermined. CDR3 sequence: CASSSPRGEGNQPQHF. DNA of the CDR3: TGTGCCAGTAGTTCCCCCAGAGGCGAGGGCAATCAGCCCCAGCATTTT.